Listed here is a single T cell receptor beta chain. The data originate from a study of blood T cell repertoires in COVID-19. On the study more broadly: Acute and convalescent COVID-19 specimens originated in the United States, Italy and Spain. PBMCs, B-cell-depleted T cells, or T cells were the source of the cDNA or gDNA that made up the material.

As originally analysed: Estimated nucleated cell counts came from reference gene primer amplification. Sequenced by immunoSEQ multiplex PCR; TCRdb stores in-frame clones only, minus some. V and J calls and clone size come straight from that table; D and trimming were deduced from the DNA. The data contain approximately 93,000 clones, roughly 88% of them singletons. Germline V gene sequence: CDR1 SGHRS, CDR2 YFSETQ. V gave up 0 bases and J gave up 7 bases; unmatched junction bases: 4. The CDR3 consists of 15 residues. The clonotype originates from a man aged 50 to 60 with active or convalescent COVID-19. The chain uses TRBV5-1 and TRBJ2-3; TRBD1 agrees at 11 bases. The specimen was peripheral blood. CDR3 region: CASSLGGQGAYTQYF. CDR3 nucleotide sequence: TGCGCCAGCAGCTTGGGAGGACAGGGGGCCTATACGCAGTATTTT.